The rows below give T cell receptor beta chains drawn from one sample of a study of shared clonotypes between healthy human individuals. TCRdb keeps only in-frame clones here, not all; method: immunoSEQ multiplex PCR. The repertoire holds 740,000 or so clones, with 55% to 85% as singletons. Specimen: memory CD4+ T cells sorted from blood. The source is a woman aged 30 to 39 in good health. CDR3s include the opening cysteine and the closing phenylalanine or tryptophan. A D gene is named only where the DNA matches it firmly. Expanded clones are given a class, and other clones once, few, many or no size at all.

v_call	j_call	cdr3_length	d_call	clone_size	cdr3_aa	cdr3_nt
TRBV7-9	TRBJ2-1	15	TRBD1	-	CASSLRQGIVHEQFF	TGTGCCAGCAGCCTACGACAGGGGATCGTGCATGAGCAGTTCTTC
TRBV23-1	TRBJ1-5	15	-	-	CASSPAHKINQPQHF	TGCGCCAGCAGTCCTGCCCACAAGATCAATCAGCCCCAGCATTTT
TRBV4-1	TRBJ2-1	17	TRBD1	-	CASSLAQGGGWYNEQFF	TGCGCCAGCAGTCTTGCCCAAGGGGGCGGGTGGTACAATGAGCAGTTCTTC
TRBV19	TRBJ2-7	14	TRBD1	-	CASSIPGQGYEQYF	TGTGCCAGTAGTATTCCGGGACAGGGATACGAGCAGTACTTC
TRBV25-1	TRBJ2-1	18	-	-	CASSEYNNSRGAYNEQFF	TGTGCCAGCAGTGAATATAATAATTCTAGAGGGGCCTACAATGAGCAGTTCTTC
TRBV18	TRBJ2-1	15	-	-	CASSPSQAGYNEQFF	TGTGCCAGCTCACCAAGCCAGGCTGGTTACAATGAGCAGTTCTTC
TRBV29-1	TRBJ1-4	13	-	-	CSVVETGGEKLFF	TGCAGCGTTGTTGAGACAGGAGGTGAAAAACTGTTTTTT
TRBV14	TRBJ2-1	16	TRBD2	-	CASSASWSGRRNEQFF	TGTGCCAGCAGCGCCTCCTGGAGCGGGAGAAGGAATGAGCAGTTCTTC
TRBV7-9	TRBJ2-7	15	TRBD1	few	CASSLRTGENYEQYF	TGTGCCAGCAGTTTACGGACAGGAGAAAACTACGAGCAGTACTTC
TRBV6-5	TRBJ1-1	14	TRBD1	-	CASSLTGAGTEAFF	TGTGCCAGCAGTCTGACAGGGGCTGGCACTGAAGCTTTCTTT
TRBV19	TRBJ2-6	16	-	-	CASRDAGNTGANVLTF	TGTGCCAGTAGGGATGCGGGTAATACTGGGGCCAACGTCCTGACTTTC
TRBV9	TRBJ2-7	13	TRBD2	-	CASSVAGRDEQYF	TGTGCCAGCAGCGTAGCTGGGAGGGACGAGCAGTACTTC
TRBV5-4	TRBJ2-1	15	TRBD2	-	CASSSYREGPGEQFF	TGTGCCAGCAGCTCATATCGGGAGGGCCCGGGTGAGCAGTTCTTC
TRBV5-6	TRBJ2-4	16	-	-	CASSLWSTRSKNIQYF	TGTGCCAGCAGCTTGTGGTCCACACGCAGCAAAAACATTCAGTACTTC
TRBV5-1	TRBJ2-2	15	-	once	CASSPGGEGTGELFF	TGCGCCAGCAGCCCCGGAGGGGAAGGGACCGGGGAGCTGTTTTTT
TRBV5-1	TRBJ1-5	13	-	-	CASSLEPNQPQHF	TGCGCCAGCAGCTTGGAGCCCAATCAGCCCCAGCATTTT
TRBV7-8	TRBJ1-2	13	-	once	CASSFPDNYGYTF	TGTGCCAGCAGCTTCCCCGATAACTATGGCTACACCTTC
TRBV11-2	TRBJ2-7	16	-	-	CASSLGGAGLSYEQYF	TGTGCCAGCAGCTTAGGAGGAGCGGGCCTCTCCTACGAGCAGTACTTC
TRBV5-1	TRBJ1-5	14	-	few	CASSLGNQGQPQHF	TGCGCCAGCAGCTTGGGGAACCAAGGTCAGCCCCAGCATTTT
TRBV19	TRBJ2-1	15	-	-	CASSISPDEYNEQFF	TGTGCCAGTAGTATATCCCCCGATGAGTACAATGAGCAGTTCTTC
TRBV2	TRBJ1-1	12	-	-	CASRRDLTEAFF	TGTGCCAGCAGGAGGGATCTAACTGAAGCTTTCTTT
TRBV7-3	TRBJ2-7	15	TRBD2	-	CASSWGLAGPYEQYF	TGTGCCAGCAGCTGGGGACTAGCGGGTCCCTACGAGCAGTACTTC
TRBV2	TRBJ2-7	12	-	-	CASSVGSYEQYF	TGTGCCAGCAGTGTTGGCTCCTACGAGCAGTACTTC
TRBV28	TRBJ2-7	11	-	-	CAAAGLYEQYF	TGTGCCGCTGCCGGCCTTTACGAGCAGTACTTC
TRBV30	TRBJ1-5	13	-	-	CAWSAGEYQPQHF	TGTGCCTGGAGTGCTGGCGAATATCAGCCCCAGCATTTT
TRBV30	TRBJ2-5	15	TRBD2	-	CAWSWPSGTSLTQYF	TGTGCCTGGAGTTGGCCTAGCGGGACTTCCTTGACCCAGTACTTC
TRBV28	TRBJ1-5	15	-	-	CASSLAGSYNQPQHF	TGTGCCAGCAGTTTGGCAGGCAGTTACAATCAGCCCCAGCATTTT
TRBV9	TRBJ2-3	13	-	-	CASSVGVTDTQYF	TGTGCCAGCAGCGTAGGAGTTACAGATACGCAGTATTTT
TRBV27	TRBJ2-1	14	TRBD2	-	CARGAGGGTNEQFF	TGTGCCAGGGGAGCGGGAGGGGGAACAAATGAGCAGTTCTTC
TRBV28	TRBJ1-5	14	-	-	CASSFRVVGQPQHF	TGTGCCAGCAGTTTTAGGGTTGTAGGGCAGCCCCAGCATTTT
TRBV4-2	TRBJ2-3	14	-	-	CASSQDKREDTQYF	TGTGCCAGCAGCCAAGATAAAAGGGAGGATACGCAGTATTTT
TRBV11-3	TRBJ2-1	15	TRBD2	once	CASSQGGTTYNEQFF	TGTGCCAGCAGCCAGGGTGGGACTACCTACAATGAGCAGTTCTTC
TRBV9	TRBJ2-7	16	TRBD2	once	CASSPSATAGGYEQYF	TGTGCCAGCAGCCCCTCCGCAACAGCGGGAGGCTACGAGCAGTACTTC
TRBV5-1	TRBJ2-1	15	-	-	CASSHLQGSYNEQFF	TGCGCCAGCAGCCACTTACAGGGTTCCTACAATGAGCAGTTCTTC
TRBV6-5	TRBJ1-2	13	-	few	CASRAGSDRGYTF	TGTGCCAGCAGGGCCGGCTCGGATCGGGGCTACACCTTC
TRBV4-1	TRBJ1-5	14	-	-	CASSLGGSGQPQHF	TGCGCCAGCAGCCTAGGGGGATCGGGGCAGCCCCAGCATTTT
TRBV6-5	TRBJ2-7	15	-	-	CASSYRTETPYEQYF	TGTGCCAGCAGTTATCGGACGGAGACTCCCTACGAGCAGTACTTC
TRBV7-9	TRBJ2-7	14	-	-	CASRHGTGTYEQYF	TGTGCCAGCAGACACGGGACTGGCACCTACGAGCAGTACTTC
TRBV30	TRBJ2-5	13	-	-	CAWSEQIQETQYF	TGTGCCTGGAGTGAACAAATTCAAGAGACCCAGTACTTC
TRBV15	TRBJ1-1	15	-	-	CATSRGGVGGTEAFF	TGTGCCACCAGCAGAGGCGGGGTGGGAGGCACTGAAGCTTTCTTT
TRBV6-6	TRBJ1-1	14	-	-	CASSLTTQNTEAFF	TGTGCCAGCAGTCTGACGACACAGAACACTGAAGCTTTCTTT
TRBV11-2	TRBJ2-2	14	-	-	CASSLSHYTGELFF	TGTGCCAGCAGCTTAAGCCATTACACCGGGGAGCTGTTTTTT
TRBV5-1	TRBJ1-3	17	TRBD1	-	CASSLFPGQGFGNTIYF	TGCGCCAGCAGCTTGTTTCCGGGACAGGGCTTTGGAAACACCATATATTTT
TRBV5-8	TRBJ2-7	16	-	-	CASSFVGLPIGREQYF	TGTGCCAGCAGCTTCGTGGGACTCCCAATAGGGCGCGAGCAGTACTTC
TRBV11-2	TRBJ2-4	13	-	-	CASSLVPRESSTF	TGTGCCAGCAGCTTAGTGCCACGGGAGTCGTCGACTTTC
TRBV6-1	TRBJ2-3	15	-	-	CASSEVPGGTDTQYF	TGTGCCAGCAGTGAAGTGCCGGGCGGCACAGATACGCAGTATTTT
TRBV2	TRBJ2-3	15	-	-	CASSGIAATLDTQYF	TGTGCCAGCAGTGGGATAGCGGCTACGTTGGATACGCAGTATTTT
TRBV5-1	TRBJ1-2	15	-	-	CASSSQGPEYYGYTF	TGCGCCAGCTCAAGCCAGGGCCCCGAATATTATGGCTACACCTTC